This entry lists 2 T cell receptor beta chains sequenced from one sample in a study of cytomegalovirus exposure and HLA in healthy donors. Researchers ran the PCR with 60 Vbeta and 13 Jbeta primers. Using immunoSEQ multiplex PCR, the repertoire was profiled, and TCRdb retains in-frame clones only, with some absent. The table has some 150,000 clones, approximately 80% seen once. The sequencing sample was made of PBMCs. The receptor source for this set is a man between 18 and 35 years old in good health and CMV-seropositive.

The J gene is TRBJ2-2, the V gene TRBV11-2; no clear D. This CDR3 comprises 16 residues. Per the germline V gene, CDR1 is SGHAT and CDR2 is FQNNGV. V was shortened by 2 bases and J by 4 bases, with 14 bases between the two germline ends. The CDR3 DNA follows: TGTGCCAGCAGCTTAAATCCGGGTCCGGGCACCGGGGAGCTGTTTTTT. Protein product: CASSLNPGPGTGELFF.

The CDR3 DNA reads TGCAGCGTTGGGACTAGAAGGGGTGAGCAGTTCTTC. Translated: CSVGTRRGEQFF. This chain links TRBV29-1 with TRBJ2-1; 7 nucleotides align to TRBD2. The CDR3 consists of 12 residues. The germline gives CDR1 SQVTM, CDR2 ANQGSEA. V lost 4 bases and J lost 9; bases outside the gene matches: 6.